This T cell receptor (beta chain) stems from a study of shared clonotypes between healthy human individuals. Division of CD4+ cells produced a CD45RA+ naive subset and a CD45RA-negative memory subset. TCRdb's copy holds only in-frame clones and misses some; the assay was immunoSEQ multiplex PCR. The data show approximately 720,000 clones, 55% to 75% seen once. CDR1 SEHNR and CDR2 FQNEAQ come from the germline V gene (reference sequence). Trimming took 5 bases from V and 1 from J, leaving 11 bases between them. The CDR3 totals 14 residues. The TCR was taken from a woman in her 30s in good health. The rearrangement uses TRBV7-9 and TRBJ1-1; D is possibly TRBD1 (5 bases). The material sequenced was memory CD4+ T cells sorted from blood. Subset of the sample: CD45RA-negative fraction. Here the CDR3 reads CASSPYDRNTEAFF. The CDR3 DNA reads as TGTGCCAGCAGCCCATATGACAGGAACACTGAAGCTTTCTTT.